This T cell receptor beta chain was captured in a study of blood T cell repertoires in COVID-19. Here immunoSEQ multiplex PCR was the method, and the copy in TCRdb shows in-frame clones only, minus some. The sample lists a few hundred thousand clones, roughly nine tenths occurring once. The CDR3 is 15 amino acids. V was shortened by 3 bases and J by 0 bases, with 10 bases between the two germline ends. Germline CDR1 is LGHDT and CDR2 is YNNKEL (reference sequence). The sequence derives from a woman aged 25 to 39 with COVID-19, enrolled during active disease. This chain links TRBV3-1 (or the pseudogene TRBV3-2) with TRBJ2-3, with no clear D. Sequencing input: peripheral blood. The DNA of the CDR3 is TGTGCCAGCAGCCAGCGAGTCCCTAGCACAGATACGCAGTATTTT. Translating gives CASSQRVPSTDTQYF.